This T cell receptor beta chain was recorded in a study of CD8+ T cells in alopecia areata. Note on this clone: Its antigen is still unknown. Gene names refer to mouse genes. The CDR3 extends 4 residues past the end of the read, so its final part is completed from the germline J gene.

Study-level findings and limits: In lesional scalp, particularly from alopecia totalis/universalis, clonality was higher than in normal scalp.

The germline gives CDR1 NNHNN, CDR2 SYGAGS (reference sequence). V was cut by 3 bases and J by 0 bases, with 7 bases left in between. The CDR3 is made up of 13 amino acids. Extracted RNA was reverse transcribed, and the resulting cDNA served as sequencing template. Using immunoSEQ multiplex PCR, the repertoire was profiled, and TCRdb retains in-frame clones only, with some absent. This sample has around 110,000 clones and no singletons, with about 18% in the ten largest. The receptor was derived from a C3H/HeJ mouse with alopecia areata. The mouse strain carries the MHC haplotype H2-k. This chain uses TRBV13-2 with TRBJ2-7, with a possible D match to TRBD1 (5 bases). Sample: lesional skin. CDR3 DNA (partial): TGTGCCAGCGGTGCCGACAGCTCCTAT. It specifies CASGADSSY. From start to end, the CDR3 is CASGADSSYEQYF.